This T cell receptor (beta chain) originates from a study of blood T cell repertoires in COVID-19. For the study at large: The samples span acute and convalescent COVID-19 from the United States, Italy and Spain. Sources were T cells, B-cell-depleted T cells, or PBMCs; the material itself was cDNA or gDNA.

In the source study's methods: Amplifying reference gene primers gave estimates of nucleated cell counts. The assay was immunoSEQ multiplex PCR, and TCRdb's table has in-frame clones only and misses some. That table supplies the V and J calls and clone size; D and trimming were determined from the DNA. This table holds fewer than 150,000 clones, around three quarters found once. Per the germline V gene, CDR1 is SEHNR and CDR2 is FQNEAQ (reference sequence). This CDR3 region has 15 residues. The trim removed 4 bases at V and 3 bases at J, leaving 7 bases unmatched. This clonotype was obtained from a human donor in a cohort sampled during active COVID-19. The sequenced sample was peripheral blood. The chain joins TRBV7-9 to TRBJ1-1; TRBD1 matches at 8 bases. CDR3 in amino acids: CASSWDRTVDTEAFF. The CDR3, as DNA: TGTGCCAGCAGCTGGGACAGGACGGTCGACACTGAAGCTTTCTTT.